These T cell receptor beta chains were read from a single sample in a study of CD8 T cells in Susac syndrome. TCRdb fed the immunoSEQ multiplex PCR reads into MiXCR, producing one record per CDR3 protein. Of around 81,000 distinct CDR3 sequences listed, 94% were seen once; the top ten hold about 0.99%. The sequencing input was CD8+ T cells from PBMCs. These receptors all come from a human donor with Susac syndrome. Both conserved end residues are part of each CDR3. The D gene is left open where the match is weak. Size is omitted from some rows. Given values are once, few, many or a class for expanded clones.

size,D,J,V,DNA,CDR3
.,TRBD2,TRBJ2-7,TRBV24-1,TGTGCCACTGGTCTAGCGGATTCCTACGAGCAGTACTTC,CATGLADSYEQYF
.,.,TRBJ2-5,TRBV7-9,TGTGCCAGCAGCTTAGCTTCGGTACAAGAGACCCAGTACTTC,CASSLASVQETQYF
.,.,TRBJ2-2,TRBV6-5,TGTGCCAGCAGCCCAGCCCCGGGCGGGGAGCTGTTTTTT,CASSPAPGGELFF
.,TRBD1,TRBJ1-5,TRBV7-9,TGTGCCAGCAGCCAGGGACAGGGGAATCAGCCCCAGCATTTT,CASSQGQGNQPQHF
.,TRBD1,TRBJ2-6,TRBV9,TGTGCCAGCAGTGGGACAGAATTCACTTCTGGGGCCAACGTCCTGACTTTC,CASSGTEFTSGANVLTF
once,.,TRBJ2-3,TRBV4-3,TGCGCCAGCAGCCAAGAACAGACAGGCCTTGGGGATACGCAGTATTTT,CASSQEQTGLGDTQYF
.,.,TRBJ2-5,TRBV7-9,TGTGCCAGCAGCTCCCAACAAGAGACCCAGTACTTC,CASSSQQETQYF
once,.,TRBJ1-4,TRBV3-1,TGTGCCAGCAGCCAAGGACCGGTCGATGAAAAACTGTTTTTT,CASSQGPVDEKLFF
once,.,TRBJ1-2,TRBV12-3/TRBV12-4,TGTGCCAGCAGTTTAGAAGCGCTTGGGGGAACCTATGGCTACACCTTC,CASSLEALGGTYGYTF
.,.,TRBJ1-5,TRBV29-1,TGCAGCGTTGGTCGCGGAGACAATCAGCCCCAGCATTTT,CSVGRGDNQPQHF
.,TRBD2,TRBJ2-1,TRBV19,TGTGCCAGTAGTCCCTTCGGACTAGCGGGAGGTGATGAGCAGTTCTTC,CASSPFGLAGGDEQFF
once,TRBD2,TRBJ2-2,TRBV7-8,TGTGCCAGCACCAGAGGGGGTACGGGAGGGCCAGACGGGGAGCTGTTTTTT,CASTRGGTGGPDGELFF
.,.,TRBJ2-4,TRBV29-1,TGCAGCGTCCATTCGGCCAAAAACATTCAGTACTTC,CSVHSAKNIQYF
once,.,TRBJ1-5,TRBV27,TGTGCCAGCAGTTTAGGGCGAGGGCAGCCCCAGCATTTT,CASSLGRGQPQHF
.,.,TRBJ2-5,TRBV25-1,TGTGCCATCCCGGGGCTAACCTTAGAGACCCAGTACTTC,CAIPGLTLETQYF
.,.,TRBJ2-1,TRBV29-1,TGCAGCGTTGGACGGGAGTTATACAATGAGCAGTTCTTC,CSVGRELYNEQFF
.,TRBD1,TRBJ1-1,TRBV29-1,TGCAGCGTTGTTCTTCTGACAGGGCCGGCGGGAGCTTTCTTT,CSVVLLTGPAGAFF
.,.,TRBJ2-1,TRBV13,TGTGCCAGCAGTAGAGGACCAACTAATGAGCAGTTCTTC,CASSRGPTNEQFF
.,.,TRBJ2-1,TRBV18,TGTGCCAGCTCACCCCCGGACTTAACCTACAATGAGCAGTTCTTC,CASSPPDLTYNEQFF
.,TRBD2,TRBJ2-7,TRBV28,TGTGCCAGCAGCGCTAAGCGGGATCCCTACGAGCAGTACTTC,CASSAKRDPYEQYF
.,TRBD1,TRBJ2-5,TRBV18,TGTGCCAGCTCACCAAGCAGGGGGCTTGAAGAGACCCAGTACTTC,CASSPSRGLEETQYF
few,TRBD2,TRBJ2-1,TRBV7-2,TGTGCCAGCAGCTCCTTAGCGGGAACGTACAATGAGCAGTTCTTC,CASSSLAGTYNEQFF
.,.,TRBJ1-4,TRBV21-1,TGTGCCAGCAGCGCTAAGGGGGCGCCGATATTAAGCAAACTGTTTTTT,CASSAKGAPILSKLFF
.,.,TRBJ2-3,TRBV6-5,TGTGCCAGCAATTCTCAAGGGCTAGGGACACATCACACAGATACGCAGTATTTT,CASNSQGLGTHHTDTQYF
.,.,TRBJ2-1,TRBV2,TGTGCCAGCAGTGAGGGGGACACGCAGTTCTTC,CASSEGDTQFF
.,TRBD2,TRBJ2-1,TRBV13,TGTGCCAGCAGCGTGGGACTAGCGGGAATTTACAATGAGCAGTTCTTC,CASSVGLAGIYNEQFF
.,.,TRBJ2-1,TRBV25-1,TGTGCCAGCAGTGAATATGGGAACAATGAGCAGTTCTTC,CASSEYGNNEQFF
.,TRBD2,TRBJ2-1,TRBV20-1,TGCAGTGCTAGAGCACTAGCGGTTTACAATGAGCAGTTCTTC,CSARALAVYNEQFF
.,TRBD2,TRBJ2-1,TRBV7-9,TGTGCCAGCAGCCCGACGGGAGGGGGTGAGCAGTTCTTC,CASSPTGGGEQFF
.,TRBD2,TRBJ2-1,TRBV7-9,TGTGCCAGCAGCCTTCCTGGACTAGCGGGAGCCTACCCGCAGCAGTTCTTC,CASSLPGLAGAYPQQFF
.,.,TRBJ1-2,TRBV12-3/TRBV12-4,TGTGCCAGCAGTTGGGGAATGTCGGGGGATGGCTACACCTTC,CASSWGMSGDGYTF
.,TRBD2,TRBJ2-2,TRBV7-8,TGTGCCAGCAGCCTCGGGACTAGCGGGAGGGCTGGCGGGGAGCTGTTTTTT,CASSLGTSGRAGGELFF
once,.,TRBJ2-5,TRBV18,TGTGCCAGCTCACCACCGGTCGAAGAGACCCAGTACTTC,CASSPPVEETQYF
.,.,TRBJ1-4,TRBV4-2,TGTGCCAGCAGCCAAGATGCCCTCTCCTGGGAAAAACTGTTTTTT,CASSQDALSWEKLFF
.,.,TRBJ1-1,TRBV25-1,TGTGCCAGCAGGATTACAGGGATGAACACTGAAGCTTTCTTT,CASRITGMNTEAFF
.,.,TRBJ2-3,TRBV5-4,TGTGCCAGCAGCTTGGCCACAGCCCTGGGGGATACGCAGTATTTT,CASSLATALGDTQYF
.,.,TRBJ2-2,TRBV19,TGTGCCAGTAGTATTAGTGGGCGGGAGGAGCTGTTTTTT,CASSISGREELFF
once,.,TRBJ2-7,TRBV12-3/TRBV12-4,TGTGCCAGCAGTATAGGAACCAACTCCTACGAGCAGTACTTC,CASSIGTNSYEQYF
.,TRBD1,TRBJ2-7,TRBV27,TGTGCCAGCAGTCTAACCCACAGGGGGGCCTCCTACGAGCAGTACTTC,CASSLTHRGASYEQYF
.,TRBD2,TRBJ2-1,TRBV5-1,TGCGCCAGCAGTTTCTCCTGGGGGGGCTACAATGAGCAGTTCTTC,CASSFSWGGYNEQFF
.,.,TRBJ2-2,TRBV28,TGTGCCAGCAGTCGGGGGTGGGAGGACTTGTACACCGGGGAGCTGTTTTTT,CASSRGWEDLYTGELFF
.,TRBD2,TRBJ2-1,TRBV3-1,TGTGCCAGCAGCCAAGGCCCAGGGCAGGGACTAGCGGAATACAATGAGCAGTTCTTC,CASSQGPGQGLAEYNEQFF
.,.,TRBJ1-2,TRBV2,TGTGCCAGCAGTGATAATTCAGGTTCGAACTATGGCTACACCTTC,CASSDNSGSNYGYTF
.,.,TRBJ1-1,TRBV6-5,TGTGCCAGCAGTTATCGCTTCGTAAGGGGAGGCACTGAAGCTTTCTTT,CASSYRFVRGGTEAFF
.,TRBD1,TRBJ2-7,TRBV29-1,TGCAGCGCCGAGGGGACAGGTAACGAGCAGTACTTC,CSAEGTGNEQYF
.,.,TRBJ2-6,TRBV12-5,TGTGCTAGTGGTCCCTTCGGGGATGGTGGGGCCAACGTCCTGACTTTC,CASGPFGDGGANVLTF
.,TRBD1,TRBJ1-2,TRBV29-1,TGCAGCGTACCCCAACCGACAGGGTCGGACTATGGCTACACCTTC,CSVPQPTGSDYGYTF
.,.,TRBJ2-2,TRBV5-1,TGCGCCAGCAGCTACGCCGGGGAGCTGTTTTTT,CASSYAGELFF